This T cell receptor beta chain was observed in a study of CD8+ T cells in alopecia areata. Trimming removed 10 bases from V and 4 bases from J; junction bases left unmatched: 9. This CDR3 has 14 amino acids. Germline lookup yields CDR1 LNHDA and CDR2 SQIVND (reference sequence). After isolation, RNA underwent reverse transcription to generate cDNA as the sequencing template. Clones were sequenced by immunoSEQ multiplex PCR, and TCRdb holds only the in-frame ones, with some missing. Of approximately 150,000 clones listed, 55% to 75% are singletons. This clone has only a few counts. Treatment denoted: oral pan-JAK inhibitor, 5-10 mg twice daily.

The rearrangement uses TRBV19 and TRBJ1-3; 8 bases match TRBD1. This sequence originates from a human donor with alopecia areata. The sequencing used CD4+ T cells sorted from blood, collected at week 24, from a patient treated with tofacitinib. Here the CDR3 DNA reads TGTGCCACCTCAGGGGGCACTGGCGGAAACACCATATATTTT. This translates into CATSGGTGGNTIYF.